This T cell receptor (beta chain) was captured by sequencing in a study of T cells in Graves' hyperthyroidism and ophthalmopathy. Study summary: Peripheral blood was collected at initial diagnosis, before any treatment.

Of note for this clonotype: No antigen is known for it. A much larger clone lies one base from this, so it may be a read error.

Amplified regions were TCR beta CDR3 sequences from RNA transcripts. HTBI primers drove first-round RT-PCR of the TCR CDR3. Via MiXCR, TCRdb re-called the multiplex PCR reads, giving one row per CDR3 protein. Seen here are about 600,000 distinct CDR3 sequences, 14% observed once, and the top ten hold around 7%. For the diagnoses, clinical symptoms, serum thyroxine and TRAb, thyroid ultrasound and orbital computed tomography were used. Findings and limits, study-wide: Most expanded thyroid clonotypes above 0.001 recurred in blood. For ophthalmopathy, model prediction preceded onset by a median around 7 months.

The germline gives CDR1 DFQATT, CDR2 SNEGSKA (reference sequence). This CDR3 comprises 15 residues. Trimming took 0 bases from V and 6 from J; bases not matched to a gene: 8. The sequenced material came from blood. This clonotype was sampled from a woman between 18 and 29 years old with Graves' ophthalmopathy. The gene calls are TRBV20-1 and TRBJ2-7; 10 bases are shared with TRBD1. The CDR3 DNA follows: TGCAGTGCTAGAGATCCAGGACAGGGGGTTGTCGAGCAGTACTTC. This encodes CSARDPGQGVVEQYF.